The rows below give T cell receptor beta chains drawn from one sample of a study of T cells after yellow fever vaccination. One entry per CDR3 protein results from TCRdb running MiXCR on the 5' RACE reads. The table includes a few hundred thousand distinct CDR3 sequences, roughly 13% detected once. Here the sequenced sample was CD4+ T cells sorted from PBMCs, taken 45 days after the yellow fever booster vaccination. These receptors were collected from a man aged 25 to 40 who received the YFV17D yellow fever vaccine. Both conserved end residues are part of each CDR3. D genes are given only for firm matches. Size tells how often a clone was seen (once, few, many) or the class of an expanded clone, and some rows leave it out.

.,.,TRBJ2-3,TRBV4-3,CASSQAIADTQYF,TGCGCCAGCAGCCAAGCTATCGCAGATACGCAGTATTTT
.,many,TRBJ2-3,TRBV7-6,CASSASYTSTDTQYF,TGTGCCAGCAGCGCGAGCTATACCAGCACAGATACGCAGTATTTT
.,few,TRBJ2-7,TRBV29-1,CSVARQDRFYEQYF,TGCAGCGTCGCCCGACAGGACCGTTTCTACGAGCAGTACTTC
.,few,TRBJ2-3,TRBV5-4,CATSLGEDTQYF,TGTGCCACCTCGCTAGGAGAGGATACGCAGTATTTT
TRBD1,.,TRBJ2-3,TRBV2,CASSNRGSDTQYF,TGTGCCAGCAGCAACAGGGGGTCCGATACGCAGTATTTT
.,few,TRBJ1-2,TRBV18,CASSPRTVNYGYTF,TGTGCCAGCTCACCCCGGACAGTCAACTATGGCTACACCTTC
TRBD1,.,TRBJ2-7,TRBV29-1,CSVVFNRDRAEQYF,TGCAGCGTAGTCTTTAACCGGGACAGGGCCGAGCAGTACTTC
.,.,TRBJ1-2,TRBV5-1,CASSFVGAGGYTF,TGCGCCAGCAGCTTCGTGGGCGCCGGTGGCTACACCTTC
TRBD2,.,TRBJ2-1,TRBV7-7,CASSLAASGHEQFF,TGTGCTAGCAGCTTAGCGGCTAGCGGACATGAGCAGTTCTTC
.,few,TRBJ2-4,TRBV11-2,CASRVSVGAHRNIQYF,TGTGCCAGCAGGGTCTCGGTGGGCGCCCACAGAAACATTCAGTACTTC
TRBD1,many,TRBJ2-1,TRBV12-3/TRBV12-4,CASSPTGPYNEQFF,TGTGCCAGCAGTCCGACAGGGCCCTACAATGAGCAGTTCTTC
.,.,TRBJ1-2,TRBV7-9,CASSKGRADYGYTF,TGTGCCAGCAGCAAGGGCAGGGCGGACTATGGCTACACCTTC
TRBD2,.,TRBJ2-2,TRBV7-2,CASSSIAGADTGELFF,TGTGCCAGCAGCTCGATAGCGGGAGCAGACACCGGGGAGCTGTTTTTT
.,.,TRBJ2-2,TRBV7-6,CASSLGRLGATGELFF,TGTGCCAGCAGCTTAGGGCGGCTAGGCGCCACCGGGGAGCTGTTTTTT
.,many,TRBJ2-1,TRBV20-1,CSALQPQAVRQFF,TGCAGTGCGCTGCAACCTCAAGCGGTGAGGCAGTTCTTC
.,.,TRBJ1-3,TRBV15,CATSPYYRDSGNTIYF,TGTGCCACCAGCCCCTACTACAGGGACTCTGGAAACACCATATATTTT
.,.,TRBJ2-3,TRBV5-1,CASSRETDTQYF,TGCGCCAGCAGCCGAGAGACAGATACGCAGTATTTT
.,.,TRBJ1-5,TRBV4-2,CASSQDFARDQHF,TGTGCCAGCAGCCAAGATTTTGCCAGAGACCAGCATTTT
TRBD2,few,TRBJ2-1,TRBV3-1,CASRLAGGLMDNEQFF,TGTGCCAGCAGGCTAGCGGGAGGCCTGATGGACAATGAGCAGTTCTTC
TRBD1,.,TRBJ2-1,TRBV15,CATSSGGTGVRNEQFF,TGTGCCACCAGCAGCGGAGGGACAGGGGTCCGCAATGAGCAGTTCTTC
.,.,TRBJ2-2,TRBV20-1,CSARAYGGANTGELFF,TGCAGTGCTAGGGCCTATGGGGGCGCGAACACCGGGGAGCTGTTTTTT
.,.,TRBJ2-3,TRBV3-1,CASSQAPNDGSTDTQYF,TGTGCCAGCAGCCAAGCCCCCAATGACGGTAGCACAGATACGCAGTATTTT
.,few,TRBJ1-5,TRBV10-3,CATMGVADQPQHF,TGTGCCACAATGGGGGTTGCGGATCAGCCCCAGCATTTT
TRBD2,.,TRBJ2-3,TRBV11-2,CASSFSSGRAKSVTDTQYF,TGTGCCAGCAGCTTTTCTAGCGGGAGGGCCAAATCGGTCACAGATACGCAGTATTTT
TRBD2,.,TRBJ2-7,TRBV6-5,CASSYDPIAGRSYEQYF,TGTGCCAGCAGTTACGACCCTATAGCGGGAAGGTCCTACGAGCAGTACTTC
TRBD1,once,TRBJ1-1,TRBV12-3/TRBV12-4,CASGPDRVRTEAFF,TGTGCCAGCGGACCGGACAGGGTCCGCACTGAAGCTTTCTTT
TRBD2,many,TRBJ2-1,TRBV6-2/TRBV6-3,CASSQRTSGSIIGNEQFF,TGTGCCAGCAGCCAGAGGACTAGCGGGAGTATAATAGGCAATGAGCAGTTCTTC
.,.,TRBJ2-7,TRBV5-1,CASSPDLHEQYF,TGCGCCAGCAGCCCCGACTTACACGAGCAGTACTTC
TRBD2,.,TRBJ2-7,TRBV2,CASMPGLRIYEQYF,TGTGCCAGCATGCCGGGACTAAGAATCTACGAGCAGTACTTC
.,few,TRBJ2-1,TRBV20-1,CSARVASSRNEQFF,TGCAGTGCTAGAGTGGCTAGCTCTCGCAATGAGCAGTTCTTC
.,few,TRBJ2-3,TRBV5-6,CASRPNGADTQYF,TGTGCCAGCAGACCGAACGGGGCAGATACGCAGTATTTT
.,few,TRBJ2-1,TRBV7-2,CASTPPPGLEQFF,TGTGCCAGCACCCCCCCGCCAGGCTTAGAGCAGTTCTTC
.,few,TRBJ2-1,TRBV7-6,CASSPQGGYNEQFF,TGTGCCAGCAGCCCCCAAGGAGGGTACAATGAGCAGTTCTTC
.,many,TRBJ2-1,TRBV20-1,CSARFGAINEQFF,TGCAGTGCTAGATTTGGCGCAATAAATGAGCAGTTCTTC
.,many,TRBJ1-1,TRBV6-5,CASSYGGQAFF,TGTGCCAGCAGTTACGGGGGCCAGGCTTTCTTT
.,few,TRBJ2-1,TRBV7-2,CASSTYDEQFF,TGTGCCAGCAGCACATACGATGAGCAGTTCTTC
.,.,TRBJ1-1,TRBV20-1,CSAGEAFF,TGCAGTGCTGGCGAAGCTTTCTTT
.,.,TRBJ2-2,TRBV20-1,CSAKTRGAGELFF,TGCAGTGCGAAGACTAGGGGTGCCGGGGAGCTGTTTTTT
.,few,TRBJ1-3,TRBV12-3/TRBV12-4,CASRLGAGNTIYF,TGTGCCAGCAGATTAGGGGCTGGAAACACCATATATTTT
.,.,TRBJ2-5,TRBV23-1,CPSTRTWTSQETQYF,TGCCCCAGCACCCGTACCTGGACAAGCCAAGAGACCCAGTACTTC
TRBD1,.,TRBJ2-7,TRBV7-2,CASSLAFGQGAYEQYF,TGTGCCAGCAGCTTAGCGTTTGGACAGGGAGCCTACGAGCAGTACTTC
TRBD2,.,TRBJ2-1,TRBV15,CATSRDVGLAGEFF,TGTGCCACCAGCAGAGATGTAGGGCTAGCGGGAGAGTTCTTC
.,few,TRBJ1-6,TRBV9,CASSVAGTWNSPLHF,TGTGCCAGCAGCGTGGCCGGGACGTGGAATTCACCCCTCCACTTT
.,many,TRBJ2-3,TRBV20-1,CSARSRELGFTDTQYF,TGCAGTGCCCGATCCCGGGAACTAGGGTTTACAGATACGCAGTATTTT
.,few,TRBJ2-7,TRBV7-2,CASSLSQGYPYEQYF,TGTGCCAGCAGCTTAAGCCAGGGGTACCCCTACGAGCAGTACTTC
TRBD1,few,TRBJ2-1,TRBV20-1,CSAQGHIRGNEQFF,TGCAGTGCACAGGGGCATATTCGAGGGAATGAGCAGTTCTTC
TRBD2,few,TRBJ2-7,TRBV20-1,CSAASGPTYEQYF,TGCAGTGCAGCTAGCGGGCCGACCTACGAGCAGTACTTC
TRBD2,many,TRBJ2-5,TRBV5-5,CASSLGLAGGQETQYF,TGTGCCAGCAGCCTGGGACTAGCGGGAGGGCAAGAGACCCAGTACTTC
.,few,TRBJ2-1,TRBV24-1,CATAGPGANEQFF,TGTGCCACCGCCGGGCCAGGGGCCAATGAGCAGTTCTTC
TRBD1,.,TRBJ2-3,TRBV29-1,CSAVGFKKIGTGLITQYF,TGCAGCGCCGTTGGGTTCAAGAAGATAGGGACAGGGTTGATTACGCAGTATTTT
TRBD2,few,TRBJ2-1,TRBV6-2/TRBV6-3,CASSQTGTSGLNEQFF,TGTGCCAGCAGTCAAACCGGGACTAGCGGGCTCAATGAGCAGTTCTTC
.,.,TRBJ2-3,TRBV4-3,CASSQGGSITDTQYF,TGCGCCAGCAGCCAAGGCGGATCCATCACAGATACGCAGTATTTT
.,.,TRBJ2-1,TRBV3-1,CASSQSTTISSYNEQFF,TGTGCCAGCAGCCAATCTACGACAATTAGCTCCTACAATGAGCAGTTCTTC
.,few,TRBJ1-2,TRBV20-1,CSARDGRSSYGYTF,TGCAGTGCTAGAGACGGACGGTCTTCCTATGGCTACACCTTC
.,many,TRBJ1-2,TRBV20-1,CSARGTGYGYTF,TGCAGTGCTAGGGGAACAGGCTATGGCTACACCTTC
.,few,TRBJ1-1,TRBV28,CASSLGAYTEAFF,TGTGCCAGCAGTTTAGGGGCTTACACTGAAGCTTTCTTT
TRBD2,.,TRBJ2-1,TRBV9,CASSVERDSYNEQFF,TGTGCCAGCAGCGTAGAGCGGGACTCCTACAATGAGCAGTTCTTC
TRBD1,.,TRBJ2-1,TRBV20-1,CSAFLPGQGREGGYNEQFF,TGCAGTGCTTTTCTCCCGGGACAGGGGCGAGAGGGAGGCTACAATGAGCAGTTCTTC
.,many,TRBJ2-3,TRBV7-9,CASSLVGGVTDTQYF,TGTGCCAGCAGCTTGGTTGGAGGGGTCACAGATACGCAGTATTTT
.,.,TRBJ2-2,TRBV10-3,CAITASSLGTGELFF,TGTGCCATCACAGCCAGCTCTTTGGGGACCGGGGAGCTGTTTTTT